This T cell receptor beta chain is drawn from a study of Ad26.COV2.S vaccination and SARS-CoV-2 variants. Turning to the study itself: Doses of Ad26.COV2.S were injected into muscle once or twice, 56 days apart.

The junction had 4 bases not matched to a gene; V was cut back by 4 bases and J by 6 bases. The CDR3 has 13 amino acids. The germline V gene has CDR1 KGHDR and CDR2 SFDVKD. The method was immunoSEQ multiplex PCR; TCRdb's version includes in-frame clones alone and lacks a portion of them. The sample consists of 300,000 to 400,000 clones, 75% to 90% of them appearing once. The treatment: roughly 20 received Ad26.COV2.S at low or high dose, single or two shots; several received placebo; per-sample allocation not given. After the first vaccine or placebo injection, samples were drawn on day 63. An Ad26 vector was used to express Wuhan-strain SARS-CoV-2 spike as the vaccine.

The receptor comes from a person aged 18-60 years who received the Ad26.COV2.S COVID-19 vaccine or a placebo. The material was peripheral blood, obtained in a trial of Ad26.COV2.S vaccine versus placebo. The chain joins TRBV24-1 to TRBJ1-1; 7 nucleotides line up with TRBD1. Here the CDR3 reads CATSDPGTAEAFF. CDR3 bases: TGTGCCACCAGTGACCCCGGGACAGCTGAAGCTTTCTTT.